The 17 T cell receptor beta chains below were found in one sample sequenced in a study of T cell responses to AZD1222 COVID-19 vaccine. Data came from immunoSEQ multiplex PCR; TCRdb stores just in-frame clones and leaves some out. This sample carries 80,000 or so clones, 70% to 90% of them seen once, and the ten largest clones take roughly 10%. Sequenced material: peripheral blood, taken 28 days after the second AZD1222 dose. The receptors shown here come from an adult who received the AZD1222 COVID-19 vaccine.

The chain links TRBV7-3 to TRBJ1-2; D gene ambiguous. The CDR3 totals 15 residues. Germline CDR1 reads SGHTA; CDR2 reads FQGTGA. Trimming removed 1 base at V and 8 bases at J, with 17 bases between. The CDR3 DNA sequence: TGTGCCAGCAGCTTAAACCCGGGAGATATGGAGGGCTACACCTTC. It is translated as CASSLNPGDMEGYTF.

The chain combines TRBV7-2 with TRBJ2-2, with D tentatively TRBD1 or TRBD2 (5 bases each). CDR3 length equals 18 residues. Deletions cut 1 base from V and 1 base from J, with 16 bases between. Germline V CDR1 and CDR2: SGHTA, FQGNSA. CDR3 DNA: TGTGCCAGCAGCTTAGGTTACGAAGGGACGGAGAACACCGGGGAGCTGTTTTTT. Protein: CASSLGYEGTENTGELFF.

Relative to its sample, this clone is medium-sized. CDR3 coding DNA: TGTGCCAGCCGCGGACAGGGGGGGCCAGATACGCAGTATTTT. This sequence encodes CASRGQGGPDTQYF. V is TRBV7-9 and J is TRBJ2-3; 10 bases line up with TRBD1. The CDR3 is 14 residues long. V trimming: 8 bases; J trimming: 4 bases; junction bases outside the gene matches: 6. CDR1 is SEHNR and CDR2 is FQNEAQ in the germline V gene (reference sequence). The variable domain in full, with the rest retrieved from reference TRBV7-9 and TRBJ2-3, is DTGVSQNPRHKITKRGQNVTFRCDPISEHNRLYWYRQTLGQGPEFLTYFQNEAQLEKSRLLSDRFSAERPKGSFSTLEIQRTEQGDSAMYLCASRGQGGPDTQYFGPGTRLTVL.

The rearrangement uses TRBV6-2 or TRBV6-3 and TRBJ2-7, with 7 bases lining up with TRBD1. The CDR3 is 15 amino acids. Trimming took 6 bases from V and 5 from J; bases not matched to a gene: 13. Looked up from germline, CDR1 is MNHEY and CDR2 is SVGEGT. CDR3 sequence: CASSPLIRGLDEQYF. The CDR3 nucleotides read TGTGCCAGCAGCCCACTTATTAGGGGGCTGGACGAGCAGTACTTC.

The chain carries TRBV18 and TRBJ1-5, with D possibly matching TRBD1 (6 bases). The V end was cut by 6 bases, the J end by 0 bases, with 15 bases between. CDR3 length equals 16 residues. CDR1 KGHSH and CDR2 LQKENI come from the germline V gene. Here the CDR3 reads CASSHGDIDSNQPQHF. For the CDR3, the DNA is TGTGCCAGCTCGCATGGGGACATCGATAGCAATCAGCCCCAGCATTTT. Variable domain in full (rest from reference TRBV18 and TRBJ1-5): NAGVMQNPRHLVRRRGQEARLRCSPMKGHSHVYWYRQLPEEGLKFMVYLQKENIIDESGMPKERFSAEFPKEGPSILRIQQVVRGDSAAYFCASSHGDIDSNQPQHFGDGTRLSIL.

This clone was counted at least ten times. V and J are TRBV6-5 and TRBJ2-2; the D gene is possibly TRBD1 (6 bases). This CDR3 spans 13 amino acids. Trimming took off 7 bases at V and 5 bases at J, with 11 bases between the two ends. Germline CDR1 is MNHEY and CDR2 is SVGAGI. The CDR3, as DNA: TGTGCCAGCACACAGGGATGGACCGGGGAGCTGTTTTTT. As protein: CASTQGWTGELFF.

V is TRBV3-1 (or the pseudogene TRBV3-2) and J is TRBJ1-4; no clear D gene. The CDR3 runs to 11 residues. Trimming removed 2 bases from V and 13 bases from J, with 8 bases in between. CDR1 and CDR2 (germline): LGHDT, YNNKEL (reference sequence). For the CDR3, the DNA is TGTGCCAGCAGCCAAAGGTGGAGACTGTTTTTT. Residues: CASSQRWRLFF.

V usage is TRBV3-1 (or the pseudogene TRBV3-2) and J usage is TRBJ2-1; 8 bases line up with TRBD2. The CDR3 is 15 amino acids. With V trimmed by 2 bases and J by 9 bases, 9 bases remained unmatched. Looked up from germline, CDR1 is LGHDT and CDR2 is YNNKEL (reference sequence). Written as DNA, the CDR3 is TGTGCCAGCAGCCAAAGCGGGGGAGGCAGGGTTGAGCAGTTCTTC. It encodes CASSQSGGGRVEQFF.

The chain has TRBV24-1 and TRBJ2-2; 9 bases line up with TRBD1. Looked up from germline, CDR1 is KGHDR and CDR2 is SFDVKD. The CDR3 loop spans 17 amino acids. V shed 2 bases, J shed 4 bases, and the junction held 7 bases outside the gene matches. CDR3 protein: CATSDYTGTGLTGELFF. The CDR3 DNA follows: TGTGCCACCAGTGATTACACCGGGACAGGGCTCACCGGGGAGCTGTTTTTT.

The CDR3, as DNA: TGTGCCAGCAGTTTGACCGGGACAGGGGACAATCAGCCCCAGCATTTT. It is translated as CASSLTGTGDNQPQHF. The rearrangement uses TRBV6-5 and TRBJ1-5, with TRBD1 identical over 10 bases. The ends lost 4 bases at V and 3 bases at J; junction bases unmatched: 6. CDR1 MNHEY and CDR2 SVGAGI come from the germline V gene. The CDR3 spans 16 residues.

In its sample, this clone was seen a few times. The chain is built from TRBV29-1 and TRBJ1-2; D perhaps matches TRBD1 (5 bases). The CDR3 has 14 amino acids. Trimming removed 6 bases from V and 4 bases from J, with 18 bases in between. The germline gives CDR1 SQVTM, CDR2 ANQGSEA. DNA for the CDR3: TGCAGCGTCGGCGGATTCAGGGATGGCTATGGCTACACCTTC. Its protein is CSVGGFRDGYGYTF.

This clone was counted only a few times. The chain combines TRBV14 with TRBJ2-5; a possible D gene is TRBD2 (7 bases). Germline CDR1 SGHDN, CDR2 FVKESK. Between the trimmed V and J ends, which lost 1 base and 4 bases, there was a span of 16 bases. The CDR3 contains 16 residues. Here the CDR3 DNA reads TGTGCCAGCAGCCAAGGGTCGGGGGGCCTAGGAGAGACCCAGTACTTC. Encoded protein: CASSQGSGGLGETQYF.

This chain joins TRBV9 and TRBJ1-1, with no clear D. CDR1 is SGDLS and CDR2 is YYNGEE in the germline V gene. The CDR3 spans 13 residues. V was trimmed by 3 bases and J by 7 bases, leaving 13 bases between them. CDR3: CASSAAGRDEAFF. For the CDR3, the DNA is TGTGCCAGCAGCGCCGCCGGACGGGATGAAGCTTTCTTT.

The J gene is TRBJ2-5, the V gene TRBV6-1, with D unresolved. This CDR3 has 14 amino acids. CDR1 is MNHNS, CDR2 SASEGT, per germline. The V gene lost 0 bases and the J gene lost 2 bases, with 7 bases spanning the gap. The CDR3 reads CASSEASRQETQYF. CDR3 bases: TGTGCCAGCAGTGAAGCGAGCCGGCAAGAGACCCAGTACTTC.

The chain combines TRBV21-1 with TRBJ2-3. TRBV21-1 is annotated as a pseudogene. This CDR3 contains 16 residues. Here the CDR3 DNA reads TGTGCCAGGAGTCCGGTTGTCAGAACCCCCACAGATACGCAGTATTTT. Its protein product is CARSPVVRTPTDTQYF.

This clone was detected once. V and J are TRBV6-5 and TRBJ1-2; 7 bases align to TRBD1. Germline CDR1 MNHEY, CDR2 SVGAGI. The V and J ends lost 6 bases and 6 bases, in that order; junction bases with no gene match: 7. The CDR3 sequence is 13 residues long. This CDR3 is CASSYRGENGYTF. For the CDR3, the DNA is TGTGCCAGCAGCTACAGGGGAGAGAATGGCTACACCTTC.

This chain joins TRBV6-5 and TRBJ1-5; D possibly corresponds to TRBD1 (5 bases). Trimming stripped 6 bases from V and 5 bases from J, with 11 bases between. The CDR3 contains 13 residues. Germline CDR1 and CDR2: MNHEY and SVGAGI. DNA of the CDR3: TGTGCCAGCAGGTGGGGGACCGATCAGCCCCAGCATTTT. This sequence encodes CASRWGTDQPQHF.